Shown below are 12 T cell receptor beta chains from a single sample sequenced in a study of blood T cell repertoires in COVID-19. TCRdb's copy holds only in-frame clones and misses some; the assay was immunoSEQ multiplex PCR. This sample yields more than 65,000 clones, of which around 90% are seen a single time; approximately 5.1% belongs to the top ten. The sample was peripheral blood. The receptors derive from a man aged 55 to 69 with acute or convalescent COVID-19.

For the CDR3, the DNA is TGTGCCAGCAGCACTGGACAGGGCGGGGAAAAACTGTTTTTT. Its protein product is CASSTGQGGEKLFF. V usage is TRBV7-2 and J usage is TRBJ1-4, with 8 nucleotides matching TRBD1. V shed 5 bases, J shed 8 bases, and the junction held 7 bases outside the gene matches. CDR1 SGHTA and CDR2 FQGNSA come from the germline V gene. The CDR3 sequence is 14 residues long.

This clone has just one count. The genes are TRBV11-2 and TRBJ2-1; 13 bases map to TRBD2. The V gene's germline CDR1 is SGHAT and CDR2 FQNNGV. Trimming cost V 5 bases and J 6 bases; bases outside gene matches: 10. The CDR3 contains 17 residues. The CDR3 DNA reads TGTGCCAGCAGCATTACTAGCGGGGGGGCCTTTATCAATGAGCAGTTCTTC. Its protein product is CASSITSGGAFINEQFF.

The V gene is TRBV13, the J gene TRBJ2-2; 12 nucleotides align to TRBD2. The CDR3 totals 16 residues. The germline V gene encodes CDR1 PRHDT and CDR2 FYEKMQ (reference sequence). V dropped 5 bases and J dropped 6; count of bases not matched to a gene: 7. The DNA for the CDR3 is TGTGCCAGCAGCCTAACTAGCGGGGGGTTCTCCGGGGAGCTGTTTTTT. It is translated as CASSLTSGGFSGELFF.

The chain employs TRBV6-1 and TRBJ2-7, with 8 bases fitting TRBD2. Germline CDR1 is MNHNS and CDR2 is SASEGT. The CDR3 has 14 residues. With V trimmed by 7 bases and J by 2 bases, 7 bases remained unmatched. CDR3 loop: CASMPSGGTYEQYF. Here the CDR3 DNA reads TGTGCCAGCATGCCTTCGGGGGGGACCTACGAGCAGTACTTC.

The chain couples TRBV27 to TRBJ1-1; tentatively, D is TRBD1 (6 bases). Germline V gene data show CDR1 as MNHEY and CDR2 as SMNVEV (reference sequence). V lost 3 bases and J lost 4, with 12 bases in between. The CDR3 totals 14 residues. The CDR3 sequence: CASSLGQGLTEAFF. CDR3 nucleotide sequence: TGTGCCAGCAGTTTGGGGCAGGGGCTCACTGAAGCTTTCTTT.

The V call is TRBV19, the J call TRBJ2-1; no clear D. Per the germline V gene, CDR1 is LNHDA and CDR2 is SQIVND (reference sequence). Trimming pared 2 bases from V and 10 bases from J, leaving 9 bases between. CDR3 size: 12 residues. The CDR3 nucleotides read TGTGCCAGTAGTATATCTTTCGGGGAGCAGTTCTTC. This sequence encodes CASSISFGEQFF.

A remark on this clone: One end of the junction is discordant with germline, which a read error may explain. The sample carries other DNA sequences with the same CDR3. The rearrangement joins TRBV7-9 to TRBJ1-2; D ambiguous. The CDR3 has 13 amino acids. CDR1 and CDR2 from the germline V gene are SEHNR and FQNEAQ (reference sequence). The CDR3 DNA follows: TGTGCCAGCAGCTTAACGGGAAGCTATGGCTACACTTTC. Its protein is CASSLTGSYGYTF.

The chain carries TRBV10-1 and TRBJ1-1, with 10 bases identical to TRBD1. V dropped 6 bases and J dropped 10; count of bases not matched to a gene: 8. The CDR3 is 13 amino acids. The germline CDR1 and CDR2 sequences are WNHNN and SYGVQD (reference sequence). CDR3 nucleotides: TGCGCCAGCAGACCCCGGGACAGGGGACCAGCTTTCTTT. Its translation is CASRPRDRGPAFF.

V usage is TRBV9 and J usage is TRBJ1-2; possible D gene TRBD1, 5 bases. The CDR3 length is 15 residues. Germline-derived CDR1 and CDR2 are SGDLS and YYNGEE. Trimming shortened V by 2 bases and J by 4 bases, and 15 bases separated the two germline ends. CDR3 region: CASSVATGSIYGYTF. CDR3 nucleotide sequence: TGTGCCAGCAGCGTGGCAACAGGTTCTATCTATGGCTACACCTTC.

The chain is built from TRBV18 and TRBJ2-7; the match to TRBD1 covers 7 bases. The CDR3 has 13 residues. Germline loops: CDR1 KGHSH, CDR2 LQKENI. V trimming: 2 bases; J trimming: 6 bases; junction bases outside the gene matches: 4. For the CDR3, the DNA is TGTGCCAGCTCACCAAACAGGGGCCTCGAGCAGTACTTC. Encoded protein: CASSPNRGLEQYF.

The genes are TRBV5-1 and TRBJ1-4, with D possibly TRBD1 on 6 matching bases. Germline CDR1 is SGHRS and CDR2 is YFSETQ. The V end was cut by 2 bases, the J end by 8 bases, with 19 bases between. The CDR3 spans 16 residues. CDR3 nucleotides: TGCGCCAGCAGCTTCCTTGGACCTTTTAGGGGGGAAAAACTGTTTTTT. Translated: CASSFLGPFRGEKLFF.

The chain links TRBV4-3 to TRBJ2-1; possibly TRBD2 for D (6 bases). The V gene lost 0 bases and the J gene lost 12 bases, with 21 bases spanning the gap. The CDR3 runs to 16 residues. Per the germline V gene, CDR1 is LGHNA and CDR2 is YSLEER. The CDR3: CASSQEVGTQVSRQFF. The CDR3 bases are TGCGCCAGCAGCCAAGAAGTAGGGACTCAAGTCTCTCGGCAGTTCTTC.